This T cell receptor beta chain was documented in a study of blood T cells in healthy people across ages. Study overall: Capture by template switching was about one barcoded beta molecule per two T cells. Notes on the study in general: The fall in TCR beta diversity per million T cells was roughly linear with age.

About this clonotype itself: Its antigen remains unknown.

Sample-barcoded 5' priming and a J-beta primer mix drove a second PCR of about 7 to 11 cycles. MiXCR was run by TCRdb on the 5' RACE reads, yielding one entry per CDR3 protein. The repertoire includes around 800,000 distinct CDR3 sequences, 35% to 60% of them detected once, and 15% to 20% sits in the top ten. CDR3 length: 16 amino acids. Germline trimming cut 4 bases from V and 3 bases from J; bases unmatched to any gene: 3. The donors, healthy Caucasians from Russia, were aged about 6 to 95. The J gene is TRBJ2-1, the V gene TRBV12-3 or TRBV12-4; 13 nucleotides match TRBD2. The sample taken for sequencing was blood. The TCR was taken from a man older than 75 in good health. The CDR3 here is CASSSGLAGDYNEQFF. As DNA, the CDR3 is TGTGCCAGCAGTTCCGGACTAGCGGGAGACTACAATGAGCAGTTCTTC.